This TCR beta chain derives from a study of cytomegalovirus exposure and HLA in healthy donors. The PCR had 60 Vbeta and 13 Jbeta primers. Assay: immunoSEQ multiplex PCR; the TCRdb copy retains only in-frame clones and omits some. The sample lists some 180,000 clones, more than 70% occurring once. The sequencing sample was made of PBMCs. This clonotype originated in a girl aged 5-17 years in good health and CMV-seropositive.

Here the CDR3 DNA reads TGTGCCAGCAGCGTGGGGGGGATTGCGGGAAATGAGCAGTTCTTC. Protein: CASSVGGIAGNEQFF. J is TRBJ2-1 and V is TRBV9; TRBD2 matches 7 bases. CDR1 and CDR2 (germline): SGDLS, YYNGEE. CDR3 size: 15 residues. V lost 2 bases to trimming and J lost 7 bases; unmatched junction nucleotides: 9.